Listed here are 30 T cell receptor beta chains from one sample, sequenced in a study of blood T cell repertoires in COVID-19. Sequencing used immunoSEQ multiplex PCR; TCRdb keeps in-frame clones, though not all of them. The sample has approximately 400,000 clones; approximately 93% are singletons. Sequencing was carried out using PBMCs or T cells enriched from blood (not recorded which). These receptors were taken from a woman between 35 and 50 years old who had been exposed to COVID-19.

In this sample, this clone turned up once. The chain links TRBV7-8 to TRBJ1-2; 9 nucleotides agree with TRBD1. Trimming took 1 base from V and 3 from J; bases not matched to a gene: 9. CDR1 and CDR2 (germline): SGHVS, FQNEAQ. This CDR3 has 17 residues. As DNA, the CDR3 is TGTGCCAGCAGCTTAGAATTTGGGACAGGGAGGGACTATGGCTACACCTTC. The encoded protein is CASSLEFGTGRDYGYTF.

This clone was seen just once. This rearrangement joins TRBV5-4 to TRBJ2-5; the match to TRBD2 covers 15 bases. The germline CDR1 and CDR2 sequences are SGHNT and YYREEE (reference sequence). CDR3 size: 17 residues. Trimming cost V 4 bases and J 6 bases; bases outside gene matches: 10. The CDR3 DNA is TGTGCCAGCAGCGCCGGGACTAGCGGGGGGCCAAAACAGACCCAGTACTTC. This encodes CASSAGTSGGPKQTQYF.

The genes are TRBV7-9 and TRBJ2-5; no clear D. This CDR3 has 12 residues. CDR1 and CDR2 (germline): SEHNR, FQNEAQ (reference sequence). The ends were cut back, 1 base at V and 7 bases at J, with 7 bases in the middle. The CDR3 DNA sequence: TGTGCCAGCAGCTTAGAGTCCGGGACCCAGTACTTC. This encodes CASSLESGTQYF. The full variable domain, completed using reference TRBV7-9 and TRBJ2-5, is DTGVSQNPRHKITKRGQNVTFRCDPISEHNRLYWYRQTLGQGPEFLTYFQNEAQLEKSRLLSDRFSAERPKGSFSTLEIQRTEQGDSAMYLCASSLESGTQYFGPGTRLLVL.

This clone has a handful of counts. The chain combines TRBV24-1 with TRBJ2-2; TRBD2 might be the D (5 bases). The CDR3 spans 16 residues. Germline CDR1 KGHDR, CDR2 SFDVKD. Trimming pared 6 bases from V and 1 base from J, leaving 14 bases between. The CDR3 nucleotides are TGTGCCACCAGTCCTACTAGTAAATTGAACACCGGGGAGCTGTTTTTT. Encoded protein: CATSPTSKLNTGELFF.

Here the CDR3 reads CASSTRQGQETQYF. CDR3 nucleotide sequence: TGCGCCAGCAGCACCAGACAGGGGCAAGAGACCCAGTACTTC. The rearrangement joins TRBV5-1 to TRBJ2-5, with 8 bases identical to TRBD1. Germline assignment: CDR1 SGHRS and CDR2 YFSETQ. There are 14 residues in the CDR3. The V and J ends lost 4 bases and 2 bases, in that order; junction bases with no gene match: 4.

The J gene is TRBJ2-5, the V gene TRBV20-1, with TRBD1 matching over 8 bases. The trim removed 6 bases at V and 5 bases at J, leaving 2 bases unmatched. Germline V gives CDR1 DFQATT, CDR2 SNEGSKA (reference sequence). The CDR3 contains 11 residues. The DNA of the CDR3 is TGCAGTGCGAACAGGGGGGAGACCCAGTACTTC. Translation gives CSANRGETQYF.

This clone was counted between two and nine times. Distinct nucleotide sequences in the sample also encode this CDR3. J is TRBJ1-1 and V is TRBV12-3 or TRBV12-4, with D possibly TRBD1 on 5 matching bases. This CDR3 has 13 amino acids. Trimming removed 3 bases at V and 1 base at J, with 6 bases between. In DNA, the CDR3 is TGTGCCAGCAGTTTGGGGCCGAACACTGAAGCTTTCTTT. It encodes CASSLGPNTEAFF.

The V gene is TRBV30, the J gene TRBJ1-6, with D perhaps matching TRBD1 (6 bases). The germline gives CDR1 GTSNPN, CDR2 SVGIG (reference sequence). Trimming removed 5 bases at V and 3 bases at J, with 11 bases between. The CDR3 covers 14 residues. CDR3 in amino acids: CAWQGSNYNSPLHF. CDR3 sequence (DNA): TGTGCCTGGCAGGGGAGCAACTATAATTCACCCCTCCACTTT.

The chain uses TRBV5-3 and TRBJ1-2; TRBD1 matches 8 bases. TRBV5-3 is annotated as an ORF whose role is uncertain. V lost 4 bases, J lost 7 bases, and 6 bases stayed unmatched. The CDR3 contains 13 residues. CDR3 in DNA: TGTGCCAGAAGCCACTCAGGGGGCATTGGCTACACCTTC. Translated: CARSHSGGIGYTF.

The sample holds a few counts of this clone. V and J are TRBV27 and TRBJ1-1; D is unclear. Germline V gene sequence: CDR1 MNHEY, CDR2 SMNVEV (reference sequence). CDR3 length: 13 residues. Deletions cut 4 bases from V and 3 bases from J, with 9 bases between. For the CDR3, the DNA is TGTGCCAGCAGTTCAAGACACCACACTGAAGCTTTCTTT. This gives the protein CASSSRHHTEAFF.

The chain employs TRBV25-1 and TRBJ1-5; TRBD1 aligns across 9 bases. The CDR3 is 14 residues long. V lost 6 bases, J lost 4 bases, and 4 bases stayed unmatched. Germline CDR1 MGHDK, CDR2 SYGVNS. The CDR3 spells CASRGTGRNQPQHF. The CDR3 DNA is TGTGCCAGCAGGGGGACAGGGAGGAATCAGCCCCAGCATTTT.

A single count supports this clone. The V and J genes are TRBV27 and TRBJ2-6; D might be TRBD2 (6 bases). V lost 4 bases, J lost 3 bases, and 10 bases lay in between. The CDR3 contains 15 residues. CDR1 and CDR2 from the germline V gene are MNHEY and SMNVEV (reference sequence). The CDR3 region is CASSSSGLGANVLTF. In DNA form, the CDR3 reads TGTGCCAGCAGTTCCAGCGGGCTTGGGGCCAACGTCCTGACTTTC.

The chain's CDR3 is CASSPLAGGSYEQYF. The CDR3 DNA reads TGTGCCAGCAGTCCACTAGCGGGAGGCAGCTACGAGCAGTACTTC. The chain recombines TRBV2 with TRBJ2-7, with 12 bases aligning to TRBD2. After removal of 5 bases from V and 3 bases from J, the junction contained 5 bases not matched to a gene. The CDR3 is 15 amino acids. Germline assignment: CDR1 SNHLY and CDR2 FYNNEI.

Only a few counts were recorded for this clone. The rearrangement uses TRBV2 and TRBJ1-2; 9 bases are a match to TRBD1. The CDR3 totals 12 residues. Germline assignment: CDR1 SNHLY and CDR2 FYNNEI. V gave up 7 bases and J gave up 4 bases; unmatched junction bases: 1. CDR3 region: CASKQGAYGYTF. The CDR3 DNA is TGTGCCAGCAAACAGGGGGCCTATGGCTACACCTTC.

The rearrangement joins TRBV30 to TRBJ1-4; D is undetermined. CDR1 and CDR2 from the germline V gene are GTSNPN and SVGIG (reference sequence). The CDR3 consists of 13 residues. Trimming stripped 4 bases from V and 0 bases from J, with 6 bases between. The CDR3 sequence: CAWKYTTNEKLFF. DNA of the CDR3: TGTGCCTGGAAATATACAACTAATGAAAAACTGTTTTTT.

The rearrangement links TRBV18 to TRBJ2-3; 7 nucleotides align to TRBD1. The CDR3 is 15 residues long. Trimming removed 1 base from V and 8 bases from J; junction bases left unmatched: 9. Germline values: CDR1 KGHSH, CDR2 LQKENI. The CDR3 region is CASSPLHEGASTQYF. The CDR3 DNA sequence: TGTGCCAGCTCACCACTTCATGAGGGGGCCAGTACGCAGTATTTT.

The chain couples TRBV7-2 to TRBJ1-3; maybe TRBD1 (6 bases). This CDR3 spans 15 amino acids. Germline CDR1 is SGHTA and CDR2 is FQGNSA. Trimming took off 1 base at V and 1 base at J, with 8 bases between the two ends. The CDR3 DNA reads TGTGCCAGCAGCTTAGAAGACAGGTCTGGAAACACCATATATTTT. Translation gives CASSLEDRSGNTIYF.

The chain recombines TRBV6-5 with TRBJ1-3, with D hard to call. V shed 5 bases and J shed 2 bases, with 7 bases lying between them. In germline, CDR1 is MNHEY, CDR2 SVGAGI. There are 13 residues in the CDR3. The CDR3 nucleotides read TGTGCCAGCAGTCCAACAGCTGGAAACACCATATATTTT. Amino acids: CASSPTAGNTIYF.

The chain joins TRBV6-5 to TRBJ2-1; D may be TRBD2 (5 bases). This CDR3 is 15 amino acids long. CDR1 and CDR2 (germline): MNHEY, SVGAGI. V was shortened by 2 bases and J by 5 bases, with 13 bases between the two germline ends. The CDR3 loop reads CASSYKGQRNNEQFF. The CDR3 DNA reads TGTGCCAGCAGTTACAAGGGCCAGCGGAACAATGAGCAGTTCTTC.

CDR3 sequence: CSVSRAGGTDTQYF. DNA for the CDR3: TGCAGCGTTTCCCGGGCAGGGGGCACAGATACGCAGTATTTT. This sequence joins TRBV29-1 and TRBJ2-3, with a weak D call TRBD1 (6 bases). The CDR3 runs to 14 residues. Germline V gene lookup returns CDR1 SQVTM and CDR2 ANQGSEA. V lost 5 bases and J lost 1, with 13 bases in between.

J is TRBJ1-2 and V is TRBV6-5; D unclear. Germline lookup yields CDR1 MNHEY and CDR2 SVGAGI. V dropped 0 bases and J dropped 0 bases, with 11 bases sitting between them. This CDR3 spans 16 amino acids. The chain's CDR3 is CASSYSRVATNYGYTF. The CDR3 nucleotides read TGTGCCAGCAGTTACTCGCGGGTGGCCACTAACTATGGCTACACCTTC.

This clone was detected once. The chain uses TRBV30 and TRBJ1-5, with D hard to call. This CDR3 is 15 amino acids long. V gave up 0 bases and J gave up 3 bases, with 12 bases separating them. CDR1 GTSNPN and CDR2 SVGIG come from the germline V gene (reference sequence). The CDR3 DNA is TGTGCCTGGAGTGTAGGAGGGCGGACCAATCAGCCCCAGCATTTT. Amino acids: CAWSVGGRTNQPQHF.

The gene calls are TRBV18 and TRBJ2-2; 10 bases fit TRBD1. The CDR3 consists of 15 residues. CDR1 is KGHSH and CDR2 is LQKENI in the germline V gene. The junction had 7 bases not matched to a gene; V was cut back by 6 bases and J by 6 bases. In nucleotides, the CDR3 is TGTGCCAGCTCCCCAGGGACAGGGGCCGCCGGGGAGCTGTTTTTT. Amino acid sequence: CASSPGTGAAGELFF.

The chain combines TRBV5-1 with TRBJ2-5; 8 bases fit TRBD1. The CDR3 runs 15 residues. The germline CDR1 and CDR2 sequences are SGHRS and YFSETQ. V trimming: 0 bases; J trimming: 4 bases; junction bases outside the gene matches: 5. The DNA of the CDR3 is TGCGCCAGCAGCTTGGGACAGGGGAAAGGAGAGACCCAGTACTTC. Amino acids: CASSLGQGKGETQYF.

This clone was observed a few times. The chain uses TRBV27 and TRBJ1-1, with D unresolved. Germline CDR1 reads MNHEY; CDR2 reads SMNVEV (reference sequence). The ends were cut back, 3 bases at V and 0 bases at J, with 11 bases in the middle. This CDR3 has 15 residues. CDR3 sequence reads: CASSFSPVMNTEAFF. For the CDR3, the DNA is TGTGCCAGCAGTTTTTCGCCGGTTATGAACACTGAAGCTTTCTTT.

The rearrangement links TRBV6-1 to TRBJ1-2; D remains unclear. CDR3 length equals 15 residues. Trimming took 2 bases from V and 2 from J, leaving 12 bases between them. Germline values: CDR1 MNHNS, CDR2 SASEGT. The CDR3: CASSEIEVENYGYTF. The CDR3 DNA follows: TGTGCCAGCAGTGAAATTGAGGTTGAGAACTATGGCTACACCTTC.

This chain connects TRBV3-1 (or the pseudogene TRBV3-2) to TRBJ1-1; possibly TRBD1 for D (6 bases). Germline loops: CDR1 LGHDT, CDR2 YNNKEL (reference sequence). The CDR3 is 18 residues long. Between the trimmed V and J ends, which lost 0 bases and 5 bases, there was a span of 22 bases. The CDR3 loop reads CASSQEYGGGHLGTEAFF. The CDR3 DNA is TGTGCCAGCAGCCAAGAATACGGGGGGGGACATCTAGGGACTGAAGCTTTCTTT.

The chain employs TRBV5-6 and TRBJ2-7; 8 bases map to TRBD1. The CDR3 extends over 14 amino acids. CDR1 is SGHDT, CDR2 YYEEEE, per germline. V was pared by 4 bases and J by 0 bases, with 3 bases of the junction left unmatched. The CDR3 nucleotides are TGTGCCAGCAGCCTGACAGGGGCCTCCTACGAGCAGTACTTC. Its protein product is CASSLTGASYEQYF.

CDR3 nucleotides: TGTGCCAGCAGGACCCTGGGACAGGGGTTCGACGAGCAGTACTTC. This codes for CASRTLGQGFDEQYF. The chain uses TRBV28 and TRBJ2-7, with TRBD1 matching over 10 bases. The CDR3 totals 15 residues. Germline assignment: CDR1 MDHEN and CDR2 SYDVKM. V shed 6 bases and J 5 bases; nucleotides not matched to a gene: 10.

The rearrangement uses TRBV18 and TRBJ1-5; 11 positions agree with TRBD1. This CDR3 comprises 18 residues. Germline V gene lookup returns CDR1 KGHSH and CDR2 LQKENI. After removal of 3 bases from V and 2 bases from J, the junction contained 9 bases not matched to a gene. This chain's CDR3 is CASSPDRGPTVGNQPQHF. CDR3 nucleotide sequence: TGTGCCAGCTCACCGGACAGGGGGCCTACGGTTGGCAATCAGCCCCAGCATTTT.